The source of this T cell receptor beta chain is a study of T cell responses to AZD1222 COVID-19 vaccine. Turning to the study itself: Doses given second, at about 4 or about 12 weeks, were pooled.

CDR1 and CDR2 from the germline V gene are SGDLS and YYNGEE. The V and J ends lost 3 bases and 5 bases respectively, with 18 bases between them. This CDR3 region has 16 residues. TCRdb keeps only in-frame clones here, not all; method: immunoSEQ multiplex PCR. The top ten hold 6.6% of the sample, which has 90,000 to 120,000 clones, 89% seen once. V gene TRBV9 combines with J gene TRBJ2-1; no clear D. The source is an adult in good health. This specimen was peripheral blood, taken on day 0 of AZD1222 vaccination. The CDR3 spells CASSGPQQTIHNEQFF. The CDR3 DNA is TGTGCCAGCAGCGGCCCTCAGCAGACGATCCACAATGAGCAGTTCTTC.